The 4 T cell receptor beta chains listed next were all sequenced from one sample in a study of technical replicates of blood from a handful of donors. The assay was immunoSEQ multiplex PCR, and TCRdb's table has in-frame clones only and misses some. The table records 60,000 to 75,000 clones, approximately 87% of them present only once. Sequenced sample: PBMCs. The receptors here all came from a human donor in good health. Some clones in this sample may be carry-over from other donors' samples.

Here the CDR3 DNA reads TGTGCCAGTAGCCGCACTCAGGGGTACCAAGAGACCCAGTACTTC. It specifies CASSRTQGYQETQYF. The chain couples TRBV19 to TRBJ2-5; a weak D match, TRBD1 (6 bases). Germline CDR1 is LNHDA and CDR2 is SQIVND (reference sequence). The CDR3 runs to 15 residues. V lost 6 bases and J 0 bases, leaving 14 bases between the germline ends.

This rearrangement joins TRBV30 to TRBJ2-3; D might be TRBD1 (5 bases). Germline V gene sequence: CDR1 GTSNPN, CDR2 SVGIG (reference sequence). The V and J ends lost 0 bases and 5 bases respectively, with 6 bases between them. There are 12 residues in the CDR3. In nucleotides, the CDR3 is TGTGCCTGGAGTGTAAGGGGAGATACGCAGTATTTT. Encoded protein: CAWSVRGDTQYF.

This clone was recorded only once. The chain uses TRBV19 and TRBJ2-5; TRBD2 might be the D (5 bases). Per the germline V gene, CDR1 is LNHDA and CDR2 is SQIVND (reference sequence). V was trimmed by 0 bases and J by 2 bases, leaving 10 bases between them. This CDR3 is built from 15 residues. In DNA form, the CDR3 reads TGTGCCAGTAGTATAGAAGTGAGCGGACAAGAGACCCAGTACTTC. This translates into CASSIEVSGQETQYF.

The V gene is TRBV7-8, the J gene TRBJ2-2, with 7 bases aligning to TRBD2. Germline CDR1 and CDR2: SGHVS and FQNEAQ. This CDR3 spans 18 amino acids. V was pared by 7 bases and J by 0 bases, with 14 bases of the junction left unmatched. The CDR3 DNA sequence: TGTGCCAGCAACCCGACTCGGCGGGGGTCCACGAACACCGGGGAGCTGTTTTTT. This codes for CASNPTRRGSTNTGELFF.